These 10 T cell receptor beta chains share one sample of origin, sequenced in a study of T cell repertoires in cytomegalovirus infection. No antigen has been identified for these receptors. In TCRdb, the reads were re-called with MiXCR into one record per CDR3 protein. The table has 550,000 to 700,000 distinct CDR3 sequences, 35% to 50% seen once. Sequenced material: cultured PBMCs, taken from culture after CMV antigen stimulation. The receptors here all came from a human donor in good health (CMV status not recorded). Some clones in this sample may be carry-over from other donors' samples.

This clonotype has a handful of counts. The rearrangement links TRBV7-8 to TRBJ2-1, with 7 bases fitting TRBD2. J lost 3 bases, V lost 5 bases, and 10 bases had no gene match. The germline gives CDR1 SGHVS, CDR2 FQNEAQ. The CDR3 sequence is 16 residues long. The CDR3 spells CASSPRLGGDYNEQFF. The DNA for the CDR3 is TGTGCCAGCAGCCCCCGGTTGGGGGGGGACTACAATGAGCAGTTCTTC. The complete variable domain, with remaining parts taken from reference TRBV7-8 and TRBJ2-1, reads GAGVSQSPRYKVAKRGQDVALRCDPISGHVSLFWYQQALGQGPEFLTYFQNEAQLDKSGLPSDRFFAERPEGSVSTLKIQRTQQEDSAVYLCASSPRLGGDYNEQFFGPGTRLTVL.

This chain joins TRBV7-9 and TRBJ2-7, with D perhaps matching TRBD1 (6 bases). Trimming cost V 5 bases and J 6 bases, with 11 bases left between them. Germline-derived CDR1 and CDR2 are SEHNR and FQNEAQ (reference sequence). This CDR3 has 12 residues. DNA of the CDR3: TGTGCCAGCAGCACCGCAGGGGTCGAGCAGTACGTC. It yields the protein CASSTAGVEQYV.

In DNA, the CDR3 is TGCAGTGCTAGTCCCGACTCCTACAATGAGCAGTTCTTC. Its translation is CSASPDSYNEQFF. The chain is built from TRBV20-1 and TRBJ2-1, with D unclear. V was trimmed by 3 bases and J by 0 bases, leaving 6 bases between them. The CDR3 spans 13 residues. CDR1 DFQATT and CDR2 SNEGSKA come from the germline V gene (reference sequence).

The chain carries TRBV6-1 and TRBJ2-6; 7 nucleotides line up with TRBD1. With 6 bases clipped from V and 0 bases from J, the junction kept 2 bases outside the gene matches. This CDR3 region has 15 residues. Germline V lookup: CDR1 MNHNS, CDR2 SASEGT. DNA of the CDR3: TGTGCCAGCAGAGGGGGCTACTCTGGGGCCAACGTCCTGACTTTC. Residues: CASRGGYSGANVLTF.

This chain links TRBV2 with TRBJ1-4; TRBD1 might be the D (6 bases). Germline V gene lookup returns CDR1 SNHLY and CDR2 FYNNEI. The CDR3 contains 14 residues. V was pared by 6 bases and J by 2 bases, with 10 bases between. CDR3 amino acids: CASRAGATNEKLFF. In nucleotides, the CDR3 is TGTGCCAGCAGGGCGGGGGCGACTAATGAAAAACTGTTTTTT.

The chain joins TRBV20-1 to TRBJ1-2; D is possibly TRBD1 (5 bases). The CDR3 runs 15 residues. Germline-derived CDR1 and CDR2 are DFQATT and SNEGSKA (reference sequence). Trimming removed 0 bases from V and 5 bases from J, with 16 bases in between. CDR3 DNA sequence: TGCAGTGCTAGAGATCAGGGAGCTGGCGATTATGGCTACACCTTC. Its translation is CSARDQGAGDYGYTF.

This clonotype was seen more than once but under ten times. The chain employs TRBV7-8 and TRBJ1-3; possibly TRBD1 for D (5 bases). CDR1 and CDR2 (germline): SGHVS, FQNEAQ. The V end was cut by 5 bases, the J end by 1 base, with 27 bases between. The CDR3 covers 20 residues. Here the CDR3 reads CASSRPGTTFPLLSGNTIYF. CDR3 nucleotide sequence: TGTGCCAGCAGCCGCCCCGGGACTACTTTTCCCCTCTTATCTGGAAACACCATATATTTT. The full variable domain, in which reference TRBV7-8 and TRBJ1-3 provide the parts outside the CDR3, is GAGVSQSPRYKVAKRGQDVALRCDPISGHVSLFWYQQALGQGPEFLTYFQNEAQLDKSGLPSDRFFAERPEGSVSTLKIQRTQQEDSAVYLCASSRPGTTFPLLSGNTIYFGEGSWLTVV.

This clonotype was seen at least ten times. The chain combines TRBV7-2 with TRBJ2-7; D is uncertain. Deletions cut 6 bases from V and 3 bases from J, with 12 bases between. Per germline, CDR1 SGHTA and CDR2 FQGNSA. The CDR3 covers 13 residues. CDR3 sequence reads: CASSLRVGYEQYF. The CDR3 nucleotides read TGTGCCAGCAGTCTTAGGGTGGGCTACGAGCAGTACTTC.

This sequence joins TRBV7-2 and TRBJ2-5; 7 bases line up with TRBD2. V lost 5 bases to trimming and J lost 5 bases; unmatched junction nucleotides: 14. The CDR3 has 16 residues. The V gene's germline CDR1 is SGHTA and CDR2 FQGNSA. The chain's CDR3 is CASSLVGGSHGETQYF. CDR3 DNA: TGTGCCAGCAGCCTGGTGGGCGGGAGCCACGGGGAGACCCAGTACTTC.

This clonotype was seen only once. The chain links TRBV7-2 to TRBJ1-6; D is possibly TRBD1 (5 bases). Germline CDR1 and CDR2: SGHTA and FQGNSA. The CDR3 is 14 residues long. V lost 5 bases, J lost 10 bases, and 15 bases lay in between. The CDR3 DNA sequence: TGTGCCAGCAGCCCTGCGGGGGGGGAGTCACCCCTCCACTTT. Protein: CASSPAGGESPLHF.